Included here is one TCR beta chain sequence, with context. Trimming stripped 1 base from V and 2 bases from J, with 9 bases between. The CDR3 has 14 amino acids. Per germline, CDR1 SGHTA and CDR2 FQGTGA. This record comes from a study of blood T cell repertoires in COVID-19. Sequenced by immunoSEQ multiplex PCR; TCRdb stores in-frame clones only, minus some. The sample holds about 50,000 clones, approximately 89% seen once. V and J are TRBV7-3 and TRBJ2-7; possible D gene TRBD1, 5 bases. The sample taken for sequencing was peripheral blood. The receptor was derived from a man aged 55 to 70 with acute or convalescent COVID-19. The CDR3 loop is CASSLRPGPYEQYF. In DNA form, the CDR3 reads TGTGCCAGCAGCTTAAGACCAGGGCCCTACGAGCAGTACTTC.